A selection of T cell receptor beta chains follows, all from one sample in a study of blood T cell repertoires in COVID-19. The protocol was immunoSEQ multiplex PCR, while the TCRdb copy is restricted to in-frame clones and leaves out a portion. The sample holds roughly 78,000 clones, approximately 89% seen once. Material: peripheral blood. These receptors all stem from a woman in her fifties or sixties with acute or convalescent COVID-19. Both conserved end residues are part of each CDR3. D genes are given only for firm matches. The listing skips clone size in some rows; elsewhere it reads once, few, many or a size class.

D	size	J	V	length	CDR3	DNA
.	.	TRBJ2-2	TRBV5-1	17	CASSWEGQVVSTGELFF	TGCGCCAGCAGCTGGGAGGGACAGGTCGTGAGCACCGGGGAGCTGTTTTTT
.	.	TRBJ1-4	TRBV14	18	CASSQGLGPSTTEEKLFF	TGTGCCAGCAGCCAAGGATTGGGGCCTAGTACAACTGAAGAAAAACTGTTTTTT
TRBD2	.	TRBJ2-7	TRBV27	19	CASSPRASGINQRTYEQYF	TGTGCCAGCAGTCCCCGGGCTAGCGGGATAAACCAAAGAACCTACGAGCAGTACTTC
TRBD2	.	TRBJ2-3	TRBV4-3	14	CASSQGTRTDTQYF	TGCGCCAGCAGCCAGGGGACTAGGACAGATACGCAGTATTTT
TRBD1	.	TRBJ2-7	TRBV18	15	CASSLTGGVSYEQYF	TGTGCCAGCTCACTTACAGGGGGAGTCTCCTACGAGCAGTACTTC
.	.	TRBJ2-1	TRBV12-3/TRBV12-4	12	CASSFEAYEQFF	TGTGCCAGCAGTTTTGAGGCCTATGAGCAGTTCTTC
TRBD2	.	TRBJ2-1	TRBV6-2/TRBV6-3	15	CASSSLAGVGNEQFF	TGTGCCAGCAGCTCACTAGCGGGGGTGGGCAATGAGCAGTTCTTC
.	.	TRBJ2-2	TRBV25-1	17	CASSELHRPGSTGELFF	TGTGCCAGCAGTGAACTACACCGTCCGGGGTCCACCGGGGAGCTGTTTTTT
TRBD1	.	TRBJ1-2	TRBV9	15	CASGGQDRGPYGYTF	TGTGCCAGCGGGGGTCAGGACAGGGGGCCCTATGGCTACACCTTC
TRBD2	few	TRBJ2-2	TRBV7-8	20	CASSLGSRSGRFSNTGELFF	TGTGCCAGCAGCTTAGGGTCTCGTAGCGGGAGGTTTAGTAACACCGGGGAGCTGTTTTTT
.	.	TRBJ2-5	TRBV29-1	12	CSVDDGGETQYF	TGCAGCGTTGATGATGGCGGAGAGACCCAGTACTTC
TRBD2	.	TRBJ2-1	TRBV4-3	15	CASSLSGLAGGEQFF	TGCGCCAGCAGCCTTAGCGGACTAGCGGGAGGTGAGCAGTTCTTC
TRBD2	.	TRBJ2-7	TRBV9	15	CASSVGGGLSYEQYF	TGTGCCAGCAGCGTCGGGGGGGGACTCTCCTACGAGCAGTACTTC
TRBD1	.	TRBJ1-4	TRBV7-2	15	CASSSRGTGHEKLFF	TGTGCCAGCAGCTCTAGAGGGACAGGCCATGAAAAACTGTTTTTT
TRBD1	.	TRBJ1-4	TRBV2	12	CASKEQGEKLFF	TGTGCCAGCAAGGAACAGGGGGAAAAACTGTTTTTT
.	.	TRBJ1-2	TRBV10-2	14	CASSEGGAGNGYTF	TGCGCCAGCAGTGAGGGGGGGGCAGGCAATGGCTACACCTTC
TRBD1	.	TRBJ1-1	TRBV7-9	15	CASSYGRRGSLEAFF	TGTGCCAGCAGCTACGGGCGCAGGGGGTCCCTTGAAGCTTTCTTT
TRBD1	.	TRBJ1-1	TRBV12-3/TRBV12-4	13	CASSLEQGTEAFF	TGTGCCAGCAGTTTAGAACAGGGGACTGAAGCTTTCTTT
.	.	TRBJ1-4	TRBV30	13	CAWSRDSNEKLFF	TGTGCCTGGAGCCGAGACTCTAATGAAAAACTGTTTTTT
.	.	TRBJ2-5	TRBV7-2	12	CASSPPEGTQYF	TGTGCCAGCAGCCCACCCGAGGGGACCCAGTACTTC
.	.	TRBJ1-2	TRBV18	12	CASSETGYGYTF	TGTGCCAGCTCAGAGACAGGATATGGCTACACCTTC
.	.	TRBJ1-3	TRBV3-1/TRBV3-2	11	CASSQGGTIYF	TGTGCCAGCAGCCAGGGGGGCACCATATATTTT
TRBD1	.	TRBJ2-6	TRBV11-3	16	CASSYGQGAGANVLTF	TGTGCCAGCAGTTACGGACAGGGGGCTGGGGCCAACGTCCTGACTTTC
TRBD1	.	TRBJ1-1	TRBV6-6	14	CASSSQGAGVYAFF	TGTGCCAGCAGTTCACAGGGGGCCGGGGTTTATGCTTTCTTT
TRBD1	.	TRBJ2-7	TRBV11-2	14	CASSLVVGGSEQYF	TGTGCCAGCAGCTTAGTAGTAGGGGGCAGTGAGCAGTACTTC
.	.	TRBJ2-3	TRBV6-2/TRBV6-3	17	CASSLSSLAQSTDTQYF	TGTGCCAGCAGCCTTAGTTCCCTAGCACAATCCACAGATACGCAGTATTTT
.	.	TRBJ1-4	TRBV6-5	15	CASSYSYRADEKLFF	TGTGCCAGCAGTTACTCGTACAGGGCAGATGAAAAACTGTTTTTT
TRBD2	.	TRBJ2-3	TRBV6-2/TRBV6-3	15	CASSYIAGVTDTQYF	TGTGCCAGCAGTTACATAGCGGGCGTCACAGATACGCAGTATTTT
.	.	TRBJ2-3	TRBV11-2	17	CASSLDVGSGGGDTQYF	TGTGCCAGCAGCTTAGATGTTGGGTCAGGGGGAGGAGATACGCAGTATTTT
TRBD1	.	TRBJ2-3	TRBV4-3	17	CASSPASGQPSRDTQYF	TGCGCCAGCAGCCCCGCCTCGGGACAGCCAAGTAGGGATACGCAGTATTTT
TRBD1	.	TRBJ1-6	TRBV2	16	CASSRDRAGGNSPLHF	TGTGCCAGCAGTAGGGACAGGGCTGGGGGTAATTCACCCCTCCACTTT
TRBD2	.	TRBJ2-1	TRBV18	15	CASSRSGGRIHEQFF	TGTGCCAGCTCAAGAAGCGGGGGGCGTATCCATGAGCAGTTCTTC
TRBD1	.	TRBJ2-7	TRBV28	16	CASSFPRTGGGYEQYF	TGTGCCAGCAGTTTCCCTCGGACAGGGGGCGGGTACGAGCAGTACTTC
.	.	TRBJ2-2	TRBV2	15	CASSVGGAGTGELFF	TGTGCCAGCAGTGTTGGGGGGGCGGGCACCGGGGAGCTGTTTTTT
TRBD1	.	TRBJ1-2	TRBV7-2	14	CASSLGQGDYGYTF	TGTGCCAGCAGCTTAGGACAGGGAGATTATGGCTACACCTTC
.	.	TRBJ2-3	TRBV12-3/TRBV12-4	12	CASSPEVVTQYF	TGTGCCAGCAGCCCCGAGGTGGTTACGCAGTATTTT